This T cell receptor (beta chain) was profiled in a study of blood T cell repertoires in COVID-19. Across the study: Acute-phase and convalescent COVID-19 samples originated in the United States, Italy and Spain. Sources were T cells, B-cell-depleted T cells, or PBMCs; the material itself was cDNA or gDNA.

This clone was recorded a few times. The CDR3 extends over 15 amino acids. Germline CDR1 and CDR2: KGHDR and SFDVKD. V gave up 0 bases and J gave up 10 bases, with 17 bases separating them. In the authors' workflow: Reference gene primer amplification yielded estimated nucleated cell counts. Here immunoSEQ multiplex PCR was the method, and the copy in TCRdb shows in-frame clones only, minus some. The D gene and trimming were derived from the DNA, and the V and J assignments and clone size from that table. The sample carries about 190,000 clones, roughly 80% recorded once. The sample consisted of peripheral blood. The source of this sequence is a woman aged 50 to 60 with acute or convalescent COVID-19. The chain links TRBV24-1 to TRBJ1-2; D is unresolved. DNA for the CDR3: TGTGCCACCAGTGATTTGATCGCGGTATGGAGAGACTACACCTTC. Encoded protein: CATSDLIAVWRDYTF.